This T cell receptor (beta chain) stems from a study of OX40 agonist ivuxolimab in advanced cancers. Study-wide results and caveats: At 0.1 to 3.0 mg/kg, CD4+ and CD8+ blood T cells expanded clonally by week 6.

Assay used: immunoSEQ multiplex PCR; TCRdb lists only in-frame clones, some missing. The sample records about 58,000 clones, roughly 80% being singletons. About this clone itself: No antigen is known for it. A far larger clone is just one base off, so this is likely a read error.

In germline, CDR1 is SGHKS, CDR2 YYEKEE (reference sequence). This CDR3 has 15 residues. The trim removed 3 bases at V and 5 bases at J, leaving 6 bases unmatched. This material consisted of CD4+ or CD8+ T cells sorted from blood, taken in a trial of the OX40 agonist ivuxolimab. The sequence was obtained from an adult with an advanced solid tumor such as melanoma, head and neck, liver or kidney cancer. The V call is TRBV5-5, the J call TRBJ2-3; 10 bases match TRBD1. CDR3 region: CASSSGQGMGDTQYF. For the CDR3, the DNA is TGTGCCAGCAGCTCGGGACAGGGGATGGGAGATACGCAGTATTTT.